The rows below give T cell receptor beta chains drawn from one sample of a study of blood T cell repertoires in COVID-19. Using immunoSEQ multiplex PCR, the repertoire was profiled, and TCRdb retains in-frame clones only, with some absent. The repertoire consists of 110,000 or so clones, with about 86% occurring once and the leading ten covering about 40%. What was sequenced was peripheral blood. The receptor source for this set is an elderly man with acute or convalescent COVID-19. Each CDR3 is given with its conserved first and last residue. D genes are given only for firm matches. Expanded clones get a size class; other rows say once, few or many, or leave the size out.

>NA|TRBJ1-3|NA|TRBV5-8
CASKGAGNTIYF
TGTGCCAGTAAAGGGGCCGGAAACACCATATATTTT
>NA|TRBJ1-2|TRBD1|TRBV18
CASSRDRDGYTF
TGTGCCAGCTCAAGGGACAGGGATGGCTACACCTTC
>NA|TRBJ1-1|TRBD1|TRBV4-3
CASSQWTGRAEAFF
TGCGCCAGCAGCCAATGGACAGGGAGGGCTGAAGCTTTCTTT
>few|TRBJ1-1|NA|TRBV30
CAWKIQGIRAEAFF
TGTGCCTGGAAGATACAGGGTATCAGGGCTGAAGCTTTCTTT
>NA|TRBJ2-1|NA|TRBV3-1/TRBV3-2
CASSQRGLRLDEQFF
TGTGCCAGCAGCCAGAGGGGACTCCGTCTCGATGAGCAGTTCTTC
>NA|TRBJ2-3|TRBD2|TRBV6-2/TRBV6-3
CASSYRLADHTDTQYF
TGTGCCAGCAGTTACCGACTAGCGGACCACACAGATACGCAGTATTTT
>NA|TRBJ2-1|TRBD2|TRBV5-1
CASSAGRGGNEQFF
TGCGCCAGCTCTGCGGGAAGGGGAGGGAATGAGCAGTTCTTC
>NA|TRBJ2-3|NA|TRBV4-1
CASTSLGGDTQYF
TGCGCCAGCACCTCTCTAGGGGGAGATACGCAGTATTTT
>NA|TRBJ2-6|TRBD1|TRBV2
CASSGQGGANVLTF
TGTGCCAGCAGCGGACAGGGTGGGGCCAACGTCCTGACTTTC
>few|TRBJ1-4|NA|TRBV11-2
CASSTTAQGGNEKLFF
TGTGCCAGCAGCACAACCGCCCAAGGGGGTAATGAAAAACTGTTTTTT
>NA|TRBJ1-1|NA|TRBV2
CASRATGFEAFF
TGTGCCAGCAGAGCCACAGGGTTTGAAGCTTTCTTT
>NA|TRBJ1-5|TRBD1|TRBV12-5
CASGNRGNQPQHF
TGTGCTAGTGGCAACAGGGGAAATCAGCCCCAGCATTTT
>NA|TRBJ2-7|NA|TRBV27
CASSGTQAVEQYF
TGTGCCAGCAGTGGGACACAGGCGGTCGAGCAGTACTTC
>NA|TRBJ2-2|NA|TRBV30
CAWSHGGNTGELFF
TGTGCCTGGAGTCACGGGGGAAACACCGGGGAGCTGTTTTTT
>NA|TRBJ1-1|TRBD1|TRBV5-1
CASSFGTGARGMNTEAFF
TGCGCCAGCAGCTTTGGGACAGGGGCACGGGGGATGAACACTGAAGCTTTCTTT
>NA|TRBJ2-5|NA|TRBV19
CASGGQETQYF
TGTGCCAGCGGGGGTCAAGAGACCCAGTACTTC
>NA|TRBJ2-7|TRBD1|TRBV7-9
CASSSRDSAYEQYF
TGTGCCAGCAGCTCCCGGGACAGTGCCTACGAGCAGTACTTC
>NA|TRBJ2-2|TRBD1|TRBV27
CASSSDREYTGELFF
TGTGCCAGCAGTTCCGACAGGGAGTACACCGGGGAGCTGTTTTTT
>NA|TRBJ2-7|TRBD1|TRBV6-5
CASSFDRVRKQYF
TGTGCCAGCAGTTTCGACAGGGTAAGGAAGCAGTACTTC
>NA|TRBJ1-3|NA|TRBV15
CATSRRGDSGNTIYF
TGTGCCACCAGCAGGCGGGGGGACTCTGGAAACACCATATATTTT
>NA|TRBJ1-4|TRBD1|TRBV7-8
CASSLGGGREKLFF
TGTGCCAGCAGCTTAGGAGGGGGCCGAGAAAAACTGTTTTTT
>NA|TRBJ2-2|TRBD2|TRBV9
CASSVRWGLAGGDTGELFF
TGTGCCAGCAGCGTCCGCTGGGGACTAGCGGGAGGAGACACCGGGGAGCTGTTTTTT
>NA|TRBJ1-1|TRBD1|TRBV7-8
CASSSQDRGLTEAFF
TGTGCCAGCAGCTCCCAAGACAGGGGGCTGACTGAAGCTTTCTTT
>NA|TRBJ1-2|NA|TRBV7-8
CASSAGQFYGYTF
TGTGCCAGCAGCGCTGGACAGTTCTATGGCTACACCTTC
>NA|TRBJ1-6|TRBD1|TRBV28
CASSEGQSNSPLHF
TGTGCCAGCAGTGAGGGACAGAGTAATTCACCCCTCCACTTT
>few|TRBJ1-5|NA|TRBV28
CASSFGVWSNQPQHF
TGTGCCAGCAGTTTTGGAGTTTGGAGCAATCAGCCCCAGCATTTT
>NA|TRBJ1-1|TRBD1|TRBV18
CASSPQGARNGEAFF
TGTGCCAGCTCACCCCAGGGGGCGAGGAATGGTGAAGCTTTCTTT
>NA|TRBJ2-7|NA|TRBV7-8
CASSLVRTSQFDEQYF
TGTGCCAGCAGCTTAGTAAGGACATCTCAATTCGACGAGCAGTACTTC
>NA|TRBJ1-6|TRBD1|TRBV7-9
CASTAWTTGVSPLHF
TGTGCCAGCACTGCGTGGACGACAGGGGTTTCACCCCTCCACTTT
>NA|TRBJ1-2|TRBD1|TRBV5-1
CASSLALTGENYGYTF
TGCGCCAGCAGCTTGGCCCTTACAGGGGAAAACTATGGCTACACCTTC
>NA|TRBJ2-1|TRBD1|TRBV29-1
CSGDPGTAREQFF
TGCAGCGGTGACCCCGGGACAGCCCGCGAGCAGTTCTTC
>once|TRBJ2-6|NA|TRBV5-5
CASSPITGANVLTF
TGTGCCAGCAGCCCTATCACTGGGGCCAACGTCCTGACTTTC
>NA|TRBJ2-2|NA|TRBV13
CASSLSSPAGELFF
TGTGCCAGCAGCTTAAGTAGCCCGGCCGGGGAGCTGTTTTTT
>NA|TRBJ2-7|NA|TRBV28
CASSPGRGAMDF
TGTGCCAGCAGCCCGGGCAGGGGAGCTATGGACTTC
>once|TRBJ1-1|TRBD1|TRBV5-1
CASSWDSVNTEAFF
TGCGCCAGCAGCTGGGACAGCGTGAACACTGAAGCTTTCTTT
>once|TRBJ2-7|TRBD1|TRBV7-9
CASSAWDRGFYEQYF
TGTGCCAGCAGCGCTTGGGACAGGGGTTTCTACGAGCAGTACTTC
>NA|TRBJ1-2|TRBD1|TRBV19
CASSTQGATNYGYTF
TGTGCCAGTAGTACTCAGGGGGCTACTAACTATGGCTACACCTTC
>many|TRBJ1-1|NA|TRBV11-2
CASSLEVRANTEAFF
TGTGCCAGCAGCTTAGAGGTCAGGGCGAACACTGAAGCTTTCTTT
>NA|TRBJ1-2|TRBD1|TRBV12-3/TRBV12-4
CASSQGAWYGYTF
TGTGCCAGCAGTCAGGGGGCGTGGTATGGCTACACCTTC
>few|TRBJ1-3|NA|TRBV10-1
CASSEDKAGNTIYF
TGCGCCAGCAGTGAAGACAAGGCTGGAAACACCATATATTTT
>once|TRBJ2-3|TRBD2|TRBV19
CASRGLLAGGTDTQYF
TGTGCCAGTAGGGGCCTACTAGCGGGAGGTACAGATACGCAGTATTTT
>NA|TRBJ1-1|NA|TRBV7-9
CASSPYLGTEAFF
TGTGCCAGCAGCCCTTACCTAGGAACTGAAGCTTTCTTT
>NA|TRBJ2-1|TRBD2|TRBV2
CASSETSGSENEQFF
TGTGCCAGCAGCGAGACTAGCGGGAGTGAGAATGAGCAGTTCTTC
>NA|TRBJ1-3|NA|TRBV7-7
CASQDGGPYSGNTIYF
TGTGCTAGCCAGGATGGAGGACCCTACTCTGGAAACACCATATATTTT
>NA|TRBJ2-5|NA|TRBV7-9
CASSFSETQYF
TGTGCCAGCAGCTTTTCGGAGACCCAGTACTTC
>NA|TRBJ2-1|TRBD2|TRBV9
CASSVSGSSYNEQFF
TGTGCCAGCAGCGTTAGCGGGAGCTCCTACAATGAGCAGTTCTTC
>once|TRBJ2-6|TRBD1|TRBV28
CASSSGTGGGGANVLTF
TGTGCCAGCAGTTCAGGGACAGGGGGCGGTGGGGCCAACGTCCTGACTTTC
>NA|TRBJ1-2|NA|TRBV28
CASSLSQGSYGYTF
TGTGCCAGCAGTTTATCCCAGGGCTCCTATGGCTACACCTTC
>once|TRBJ2-5|TRBD1|TRBV28
CASSPGTGVGETQYF
TGTGCCAGCAGTCCCGGGACAGGGGTCGGAGAGACCCAGTACTTC
>NA|TRBJ1-4|TRBD1|TRBV5-4
CASSLGTGIGEKLFF
TGTGCCAGCAGCTTGGGGACAGGGATCGGAGAAAAACTGTTTTTT
>NA|TRBJ2-3|NA|TRBV6-6
CASSYQETDTQYF
TGTGCCAGCAGTTACCAGGAAACGGATACGCAGTATTTT
>NA|TRBJ1-4|TRBD1|TRBV9
CASSDGQGYEKLFF
TGTGCCAGCAGCGACGGACAGGGGTATGAAAAACTGTTTTTT
>once|TRBJ2-5|TRBD1|TRBV3-1/TRBV3-2
CASSQDLQGAEETQYF
TGTGCCAGCAGCCAAGATCTCCAGGGGGCAGAGGAGACCCAGTACTTC
>NA|TRBJ1-1|NA|TRBV6-5
CASSLPGLEAFF
TGTGCCAGCAGCTTACCGGGACTTGAAGCTTTCTTT
>NA|TRBJ2-3|TRBD2|TRBV5-1
CASSLEAGLAGVATDTQYF
TGCGCCAGCAGCTTGGAGGCGGGACTAGCGGGAGTTGCCACAGATACGCAGTATTTT
>NA|TRBJ2-1|TRBD2|TRBV9
CASSPRPGTSGAYNEQFF
TGTGCCAGCAGCCCACGACCCGGGACTAGCGGGGCCTACAATGAGCAGTTCTTC
>NA|TRBJ2-6|NA|TRBV2
CASSKQQTGANVLTF
TGTGCCAGCAGTAAACAGCAAACTGGGGCCAACGTCCTGACTTTC
>NA|TRBJ1-2|NA|TRBV5-1
CASSLGPDYGYTF
TGCGCCAGCAGCTTGGGGCCAGACTATGGCTACACCTTC
>NA|TRBJ2-3|TRBD2|TRBV2
CASSDGRLTDTQYF
TGTGCCAGCAGTGACGGGAGGCTTACAGATACGCAGTATTTT